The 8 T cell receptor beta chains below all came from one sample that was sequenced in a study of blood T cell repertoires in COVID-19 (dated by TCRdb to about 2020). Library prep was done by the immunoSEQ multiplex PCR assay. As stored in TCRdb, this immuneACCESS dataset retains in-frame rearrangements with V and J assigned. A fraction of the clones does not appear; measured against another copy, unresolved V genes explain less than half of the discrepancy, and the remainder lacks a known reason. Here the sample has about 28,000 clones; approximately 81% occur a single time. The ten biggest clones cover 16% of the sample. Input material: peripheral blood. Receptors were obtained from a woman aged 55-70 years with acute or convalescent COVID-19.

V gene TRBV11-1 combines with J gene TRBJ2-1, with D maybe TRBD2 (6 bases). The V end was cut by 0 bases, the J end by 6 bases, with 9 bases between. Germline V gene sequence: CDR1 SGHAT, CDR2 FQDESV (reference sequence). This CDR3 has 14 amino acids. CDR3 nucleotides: TGTGCCAGCAGCTTAGCGGCGGGGCGCAATGAGCAGTTCTTC. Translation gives CASSLAAGRNEQFF.

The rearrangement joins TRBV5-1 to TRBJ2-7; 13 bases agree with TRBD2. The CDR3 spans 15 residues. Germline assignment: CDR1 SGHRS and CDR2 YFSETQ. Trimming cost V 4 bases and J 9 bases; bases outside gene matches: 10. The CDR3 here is CASSIAGTSGAGQYF. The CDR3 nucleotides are TGCGCCAGCAGCATAGCCGGGACTAGCGGGGCCGGGCAGTACTTC.

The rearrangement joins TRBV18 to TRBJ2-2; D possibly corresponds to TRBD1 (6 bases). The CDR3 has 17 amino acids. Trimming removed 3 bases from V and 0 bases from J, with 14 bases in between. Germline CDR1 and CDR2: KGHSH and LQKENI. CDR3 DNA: TGTGCCAGCTCACCGCAAATTGACAGGCCGAACACCGGGGAGCTGTTTTTT. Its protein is CASSPQIDRPNTGELFF. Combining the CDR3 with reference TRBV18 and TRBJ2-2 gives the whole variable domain NAGVMQNPRHLVRRRGQEARLRCSPMKGHSHVYWYRQLPEEGLKFMVYLQKENIIDESGMPKERFSAEFPKEGPSILRIQQVVRGDSAAYFCASSPQIDRPNTGELFFGEGSRLTVL.

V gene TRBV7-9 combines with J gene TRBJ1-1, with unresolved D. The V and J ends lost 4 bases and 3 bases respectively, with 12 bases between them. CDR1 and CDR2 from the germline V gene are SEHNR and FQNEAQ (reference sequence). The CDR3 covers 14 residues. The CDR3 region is CASSYSRSHTEAFF. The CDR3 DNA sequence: TGTGCCAGCAGCTACTCTCGCTCTCACACTGAAGCTTTCTTT.

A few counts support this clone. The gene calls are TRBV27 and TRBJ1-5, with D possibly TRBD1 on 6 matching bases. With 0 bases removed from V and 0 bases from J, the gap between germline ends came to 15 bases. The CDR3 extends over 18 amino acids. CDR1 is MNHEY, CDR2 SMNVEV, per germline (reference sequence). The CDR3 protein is CASSLSLDRPYSNQPQHF. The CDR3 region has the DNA TGTGCCAGCAGTTTATCGTTGGACAGACCCTATAGCAATCAGCCCCAGCATTTT.

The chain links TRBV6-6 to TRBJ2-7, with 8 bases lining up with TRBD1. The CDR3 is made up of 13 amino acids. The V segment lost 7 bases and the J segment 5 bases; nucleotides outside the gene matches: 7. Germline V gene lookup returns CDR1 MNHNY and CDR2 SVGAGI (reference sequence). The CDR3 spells CASIGQGNNEQYF. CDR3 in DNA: TGTGCCAGCATCGGACAGGGTAACAACGAGCAGTACTTC.

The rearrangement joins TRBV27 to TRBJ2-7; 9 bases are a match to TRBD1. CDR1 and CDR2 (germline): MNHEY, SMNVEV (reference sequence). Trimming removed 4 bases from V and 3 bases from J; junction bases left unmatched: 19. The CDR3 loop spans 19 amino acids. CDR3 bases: TGTGCCAGCAGTTCCATCGCGGGCAGACAGGGGGGTCCCCTCTACGAGCAGTACTTC. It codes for CASSSIAGRQGGPLYEQYF.

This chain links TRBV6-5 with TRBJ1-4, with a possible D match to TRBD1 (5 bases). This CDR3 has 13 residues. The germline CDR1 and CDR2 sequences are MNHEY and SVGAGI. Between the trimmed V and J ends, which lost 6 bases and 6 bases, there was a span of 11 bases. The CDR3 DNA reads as TGTGCCAGCAGGAAGGGACTCGATGAAAAACTGTTTTTT. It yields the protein CASRKGLDEKLFF.